The 24 T cell receptor beta chains below come from one sample, sequenced in a study of cytomegalovirus exposure and HLA in healthy donors. Use of 60 Vbeta and 13 Jbeta primers characterized the PCR. TCRdb's copy holds only in-frame clones and misses some; the assay was immunoSEQ multiplex PCR. The sample yields roughly 92,000 clones, about four fifths seen once. Input material: PBMCs. Every receptor here comes from a man aged 50 to 59 in good health and CMV-seropositive.

This clone was found a few times. The rearrangement uses TRBV27 and TRBJ1-5; TRBD1 agrees at 9 bases. The CDR3 is 15 amino acids. J gave up 1 base and V 10 bases, and 8 bases lay outside the gene matches. The germline CDR1 and CDR2 sequences are MNHEY and SMNVEV (reference sequence). The CDR3 DNA reads TGTGCCATGCCCAACAGGGGGCGAAGCAATCAGCCCCAGCATTTT. Its translation: CAMPNRGRSNQPQHF.

This rearrangement joins TRBV5-4 to TRBJ2-5; TRBD2 is a possible D gene (5 bases). The J call could be wrong; TRBJ2-7 is a better fit for the DNA end. The CDR3 totals 14 residues. Germline CDR1 reads SGHNT; CDR2 reads YYREEE (reference sequence). CDR3 amino acids: CASSLASGEYEQYF. DNA for the CDR3: TGTGCCAGCAGCTTGGCCAGCGGAGAATACGAGCAGTACTTC.

CDR3 amino acids: CASSLAGLEKLFF. The CDR3 DNA is TGTGCCAGCAGCTTGGCAGGTCTAGAAAAACTGTTTTTT. The genes are TRBV5-8 and TRBJ1-4; D ambiguous. Germline CDR1 and CDR2: SGHTS and YDEGEE. The V end lost 0 bases, the J end lost 8 bases, and 8 bases lay between the germline ends. The length of the CDR3 is 13 residues.

Only a few counts were recorded for this clone. The chain combines TRBV18 with TRBJ2-5; a weak D match, TRBD2 (6 bases). This CDR3 is built from 14 residues. Trimming took 3 bases from V and 0 from J, leaving 8 bases between them. The germline CDR1 and CDR2 sequences are KGHSH and LQKENI. As DNA, the CDR3 is TGTGCCAGCTCACCGGGACTCCACCAAGAGACCCAGTACTTC. It codes for CASSPGLHQETQYF.

This chain joins TRBV19 and TRBJ2-1, with 8 bases lining up with TRBD2. Germline V gene sequence: CDR1 LNHDA, CDR2 SQIVND (reference sequence). V dropped 6 bases and J dropped 4; count of bases not matched to a gene: 2. This CDR3 spans 13 amino acids. This CDR3 reads CASSGRGYNEQFF. The CDR3 DNA sequence: TGTGCCAGTAGCGGGAGGGGTTACAATGAGCAGTTCTTC. Supplemented by reference TRBV19 and TRBJ2-1, the full variable domain reads DGGITQSPKYLFRKEGQNVTLSCEQNLNHDAMYWYRQDPGQGLRLIYYSQIVNDFQKGDIAEGYSVSREKKESFPLTVTSAQKNPTAFYLCASSGRGYNEQFFGPGTRLTVL.

The chain uses TRBV5-1 and TRBJ1-1; D gene ambiguous. CDR3 size: 14 residues. V gave up 0 bases and J gave up 0 bases, with 6 bases separating them. CDR1 SGHRS and CDR2 YFSETQ come from the germline V gene. The CDR3 DNA reads as TGCGCCAGCAGCTTGGGCAGTGTGAACACTGAAGCTTTCTTT. Its translation is CASSLGSVNTEAFF.

The chain uses TRBV6-1 and TRBJ1-4, with D perhaps matching TRBD1 (6 bases). V was cut by 6 bases and J by 8 bases, with 13 bases left in between. CDR1 is MNHNS, CDR2 SASEGT, per germline. This CDR3 contains 13 residues. In nucleotides, the CDR3 is TGTGCCAGCAGGCTCAGGGGAGGGGAAAAACTGTTTTTT. Protein: CASRLRGGEKLFF.

Only one count was recorded for this clone. The chain joins TRBV4-3 to TRBJ2-7; D may be TRBD2 (7 bases). CDR1 is LGHNA and CDR2 is YSLEER in the germline V gene. V lost 0 bases and J lost 4, with 13 bases in between. The CDR3 consists of 15 residues. CDR3 region: CASSQDRGGGYEQYF. CDR3 bases: TGCGCCAGCAGCCAAGATCGAGGGGGGGGGTACGAGCAGTACTTC.

J is TRBJ2-7 and V is TRBV6-5, with 8 bases aligning to TRBD2. This CDR3 region has 15 residues. V dropped 2 bases and J dropped 2; count of bases not matched to a gene: 5. Germline V gene data show CDR1 as MNHEY and CDR2 as SVGAGI. The chain's CDR3 is CASSYASGSAYEQYF. Here the CDR3 DNA reads TGTGCCAGCAGTTACGCAAGCGGGAGTGCCTACGAGCAGTACTTC.

The chain uses TRBV19 and TRBJ2-7; D is possibly TRBD2 (6 bases). The CDR3 extends over 14 amino acids. The V end was cut by 4 bases, the J end by 0 bases, with 10 bases between. Germline CDR1 is LNHDA and CDR2 is SQIVND (reference sequence). The CDR3 here is CASSSGTSSYEQYF. CDR3 coding DNA: TGTGCCAGTAGTAGCGGGACCTCCTCCTACGAGCAGTACTTC.

The rearrangement uses TRBV5-6 and TRBJ1-2; TRBD1 matches at 7 bases. Losses at the gene ends were 0 bases for V and 2 bases for J; bases not matched to a gene: 4. CDR1 and CDR2 from the germline V gene are SGHDT and YYEEEE. The CDR3 totals 15 residues. The CDR3 sequence: CASSLDTGANYGYTF. CDR3 DNA sequence: TGTGCCAGCAGCTTGGATACAGGGGCGAACTATGGCTACACCTTC. The full variable domain, with the rest looked up from reference TRBV5-6 and TRBJ1-2, is DAGVTQSPTHLIKTRGQQVTLRCSPKSGHDTVSWYQQALGQGPQFIFQYYEEEERQRGNFPDRFSGHQFPNYSSELNVNALLLGDSALYLCASSLDTGANYGYTFGSGTRLTVV.

The rearrangement joins TRBV5-1 to TRBJ2-1; 9 bases are a match to TRBD2. CDR1 and CDR2 from the germline V gene are SGHRS and YFSETQ. V trimming: 4 bases; J trimming: 5 bases; junction bases outside the gene matches: 10. CDR3 size: 16 residues. The CDR3: CASSPQAGGTHNEQFF. The CDR3 bases are TGCGCCAGCAGCCCTCAAGCGGGAGGCACCCACAATGAGCAGTTCTTC.

The V gene is TRBV27, the J gene TRBJ2-1; 8 bases are shared with TRBD2. Germline trimming cut 0 bases from V and 9 bases from J; bases unmatched to any gene: 10. The CDR3 has 16 residues. CDR1 and CDR2 from the germline V gene are MNHEY and SMNVEV (reference sequence). Here the CDR3 DNA reads TGTGCCAGCAGTTTATCGGGTACTAGCGGAGGGGGTGAGCAGTTCTTC. Translating it yields CASSLSGTSGGGEQFF.

The chain has TRBV5-4 and TRBJ2-2; 8 nucleotides agree with TRBD2. Trimming removed 7 bases from V and 6 bases from J; junction bases left unmatched: 11. Germline V CDR1 and CDR2: SGHNT, YYREEE (reference sequence). The CDR3 length is 15 residues. The CDR3 DNA follows: TGTGCCAGCGAAACAGCGGGAGTAAGGGCCGGGGAGCTGTTTTTT. Amino acid sequence: CASETAGVRAGELFF.

The chain combines TRBV14 with TRBJ2-3, with a possible D match to TRBD1 (5 bases). Per the germline V gene, CDR1 is SGHDN and CDR2 is FVKESK. The V gene lost 1 base and the J gene lost 5 bases, with 16 bases spanning the gap. The CDR3 has 16 amino acids. CDR3 sequence: CASSQGVPGNGDTQYF. The CDR3 DNA sequence: TGTGCCAGCAGCCAAGGGGTCCCAGGGAACGGAGATACGCAGTATTTT.

This sequence joins TRBV29-1 and TRBJ2-3; 9 bases align to TRBD2. CDR3 size: 13 residues. The junction had 4 bases not matched to a gene; V was cut back by 1 base and J by 8 bases. The germline V gene encodes CDR1 SQVTM and CDR2 ANQGSEA. In DNA, the CDR3 is TGCAGCGTTGAAGGTCCTAGCGGGACTACGCAGTATTTT. Protein: CSVEGPSGTTQYF.

The chain carries TRBV18 and TRBJ2-1, with 10 bases identical to TRBD2. The V segment lost 3 bases and the J segment 7 bases; nucleotides outside the gene matches: 9. There are 16 residues in the CDR3. Germline CDR1 is KGHSH and CDR2 is LQKENI. CDR3 nucleotides: TGTGCCAGCTCACCCGCAAGCGGGAGGGCCATGAATGAGCAGTTCTTC. Protein: CASSPASGRAMNEQFF.

This clone has more than one count but fewer than ten. The chain uses TRBV27 and TRBJ1-2; D is unresolved. Germline CDR1 is MNHEY and CDR2 is SMNVEV (reference sequence). V was clipped by 5 bases and J by 8 bases, with 15 bases between them. The length of the CDR3 is 13 residues. The CDR3 loop is CASSNTLAGGYTF. DNA of the CDR3: TGTGCCAGCAGTAATACTTTGGCGGGCGGCTACACCTTC.

The J gene is TRBJ2-7, the V gene TRBV7-2; tentatively, D is TRBD2 (6 bases). Germline assignment: CDR1 SGHTA and CDR2 FQGNSA. Trimming left V 5 bases short and J 1 base short, with 18 bases between. The CDR3 sequence is 16 residues long. The CDR3 bases are TGTGCCAGCAGCCCCCGTGCGTACGGGAGTTCCTACGAGCAGTACTTC. Amino acids: CASSPRAYGSSYEQYF.

This chain links TRBV19 with TRBJ1-4; the match to TRBD1 covers 8 bases. Germline assignment: CDR1 LNHDA and CDR2 SQIVND (reference sequence). The CDR3 totals 13 residues. The V gene end was trimmed by 9 bases and the J gene end by 8 bases; junction bases not matched to a gene: 8. In nucleotides, the CDR3 is TGTGCCAGCACCAGGGGGCTTCGGGAAAAACTGTTTTTT. Its translation: CASTRGLREKLFF.

The V call is TRBV5-1, the J call TRBJ2-5; the match to TRBD1 covers 7 bases. Trimming at V came to 4 bases and at J to 5 bases, leaving 8 bases not matched to a gene. CDR3 size: 14 residues. Germline V gives CDR1 SGHRS, CDR2 YFSETQ. As DNA, the CDR3 is TGCGCCAGCAGCCATACAGGGGACATGGAGACCCAGTACTTC. Protein product: CASSHTGDMETQYF.

The chain joins TRBV4-2 to TRBJ2-2; tentative D call: TRBD2 (5 bases). This CDR3 comprises 17 residues. V was trimmed by 4 bases and J by 1 base, leaving 16 bases between them. Per germline, CDR1 LGHNA and CDR2 YNFKEQ. The CDR3 DNA follows: TGTGCCAGCAGCCCTTACGGACTGGCTGGGAACACCGGGGAGCTGTTTTTT. Amino acids: CASSPYGLAGNTGELFF.

Regarding this clone: The same CDR3 is also encoded by other DNA sequences in this sample. The CDR3 here is CASSLGGGETQYF. Here the CDR3 DNA reads TGCGCCAGCAGCTTGGGGGGGGGAGAGACCCAGTACTTC. This chain connects TRBV5-1 to TRBJ2-5; 7 bases fit TRBD2. CDR1 and CDR2 (germline): SGHRS, YFSETQ. The CDR3 is 13 residues long. V was clipped by 0 bases and J by 4 bases; unmatched bases: 0. Variable domain in full (rest from reference TRBV5-1 and TRBJ2-5): KAGVTQTPRYLIKTRGQQVTLSCSPISGHRSVSWYQQTPGQGLQFLFEYFSETQRNKGNFPGRFSGRQFSNSRSEMNVSTLELGDSALYLCASSLGGGETQYFGPGTRLLVL.

The chain joins TRBV4-2 to TRBJ2-3, with 8 bases lining up with TRBD1. This CDR3 has 13 residues. Looked up from germline, CDR1 is LGHNA and CDR2 is YNFKEQ. V lost 2 bases to trimming and J lost 10 bases; unmatched junction nucleotides: 5. The CDR3 DNA is TGTGCCAGCAGCCAAACCCGACAGGGGTCGCAGTATTTT. Translation: CASSQTRQGSQYF.